This entry concerns a single T cell receptor (beta chain). This clone's antigen is unknown. Per-base quality was not reported, and no clone a single base away is much larger than it. Per the germline V gene (reference sequence), SEHNR is the CDR1 and FQNEAQ is the CDR2. Measured from the cysteine to the phenylalanine, the CDR3 is 12 residues long. Only the CDR3 portion is preserved as DNA: 36 bases, with reading frame beginning at the first base. V sheds 5 bases and J sheds 5 bases, leaving 9 bases between their ends. Taken with the paper, the label for time point translates to: around 28 days on oral tofacitinib. Reading the label with the study, this specimen's treatment or condition is: oral pan-JAK inhibitor, 5-10 mg twice daily. From alopecia areata patients, peripheral blood was collected along with lesional scalp punch biopsies. PBMCs were isolated by density centrifugation and stained for CD3, CD4 and CD8, and CD4+ and CD8+ T cells were sorted on a FACSAria.

This sample stems from a study of CD8+ T cells in alopecia areata (dated by TCRdb to the late 2010s). A note on the overall study: Treated patients were enrolled in an open-label pilot trial of oral tofacitinib, 5 to 10 mg twice daily, for moderate-to-severe alopecia areata. Patients stayed on tofacitinib for 6 to 18 months and then had 6 months of follow-up off drug so that delayed response and recurrence could be assessed. Scalp clonality was compared across normal scalp (n=4), patchy alopecia areata scalp (n=8), and alopecia totalis/universalis scalp (n=8). Scalp tissue and sorted CD4+ and CD8+ peripheral blood T cells from patchy and totalis/universalis alopecia areata patients and from healthy controls were covered by human TCRbeta sequencing. To study T cell clonal expansion in alopecia areata, the researchers applied high-throughput TCRbeta sequencing to both the C3H/HeJ mouse model and human patients. For the treated patients, the SALT score, which quantifies what percentage of scalp surface area is affected, served as the measure of disease severity. RNA was obtained with the PAXgene miRNA kit for fixed scalp, the miRNeasy kit for PBMCs, and the RNeasy kit for mouse skin. Amplification of TCRbeta CDR3 regions was done by immunoSEQ multiplex PCR using 35 Vbeta forward primers and 13 Jbeta reverse primers. Tofacitinib-treated patients had biopsies at baseline and at 4 and 24 weeks of treatment, with a later scalp biopsy in several patients. On the study overall, not on this receptor specifically: Because the treated cohort was small and had only one nonresponder, larger studies are needed to examine links between baseline CD8+ expansion and response. With tofacitinib, both scalp clonality and the number of expanded CD8+ clones among the top 100 scalp clones went down significantly. Many expanded lesional clones were found to persist in scalp and blood during tofacitinib treatment, and relapse after treatment cessation may be partly explained by this persistence. Compared with normal scalp, lesional scalp had higher clonality and more expanded CD8+ clones, particularly in alopecia totalis/universalis, a pattern that suggests antigenic drive. Unlike mouse skin, where gammadelta T cells dominate, normal human skin contains resident alphabeta T cells that get sequenced too, which complicates analysis of the scalp TCR repertoire. Shared TCR sequences between patients were less evident than in mice, which may be partly attributable to HLA diversity in the patient population.

Library preparation was by the immunoSEQ multiplex PCR assay. RNA was extracted from all samples and reverse transcribed into cDNA as template for TCR sequencing. First-strand cDNA was synthesized with SuperScript III using a 2:1 mix of oligo-dT and random hexamers. Amplification bias was assessed with a synthetic immune receptor repertoire, and residual bias was removed computationally. As for the original processing: After raw reads were preprocessed to remove errors, the CDR3 was defined following IMGT conventions as running from the conserved cysteine to phenylalanine. To get clonality, Shannon entropy was normalized by log2 of the number of productive unique TCRs and the result was subtracted from 1. Whether scalp clones were CD4 or CD8 was inferred by matching scalp TCRbeta sequences against CD4 and CD8 repertoires sorted from blood. Not all clones reach the TCRdb copy of this immuneACCESS table, which keeps in-frame sequences only. Checked studies attribute under half of the gap to unresolved V genes and leave the rest unexplained. V and J calls and clone size are given by that table; D and trimming were obtained from the DNA. The sample data list more than 150,000 clones, and around 56% of these were observed just once. The ten largest clones take up over 3% of the sample.

The chain is made from TRBV7-9 and TRBJ1-2; the D gene assignment is ambiguous. The sample consisted of CD4+ T cells sorted from blood, taken at week 4, from a patient treated with tofacitinib. This TCR was recovered from a human donor with alopecia areata. For the CDR3, the sequence is CASSLNWYGYTF. The sequenced DNA is TGTGCCAGCAGCCTCAACTGGTATGGCTACACCTTC.